The 23 T cell receptor beta chains in this list originate from one sample, sequenced in a study of blood T cell repertoires in COVID-19. The method was immunoSEQ multiplex PCR; TCRdb's version includes in-frame clones alone and lacks a portion of them. The sample yields roughly 290,000 clones, approximately 83% seen once. Sequencing input: peripheral blood. The source is a person between 65 and 80 years old with COVID-19, enrolled during active disease.

This chain links TRBV7-7 with TRBJ2-2, with 9 bases identical to TRBD1. Per germline, CDR1 SSHAT and CDR2 FNYEAQ (reference sequence). CDR3 length: 15 amino acids. V gave up 5 bases and J gave up 3 bases; unmatched junction bases: 4. The CDR3 DNA reads as TGTGCCAGCAGCACACAGGGGGCGGACACCGGGGAGCTGTTTTTT. As protein: CASSTQGADTGELFF.

The chain carries TRBV7-2 and TRBJ2-7, with 10 bases fitting TRBD2. The V gene end was trimmed by 5 bases and the J gene end by 9 bases; junction bases not matched to a gene: 13. Germline lookup yields CDR1 SGHTA and CDR2 FQGNSA. CDR3 length equals 15 residues. The CDR3 DNA follows: TGTGCCAGCAGCAAATGGTCAGCGGGAGGGCCTTTGCAGTACTTC. Encoded protein: CASSKWSAGGPLQYF.

This rearrangement joins TRBV6-5 to TRBJ1-3, with unresolved D. This CDR3 contains 15 residues. The ends were cut back, 10 bases at V and 2 bases at J, with 18 bases in the middle. Looked up from germline, CDR1 is MNHEY and CDR2 is SVGAGI. Here the CDR3 DNA reads TGTGCCATCCAATCAGGTTTCGGCCCTGGAAACACCATATATTTT. Amino acids: CAIQSGFGPGNTIYF.

This clone was recorded a few times. The chain couples TRBV4-2 to TRBJ2-1; maybe TRBD2 (6 bases). CDR1 LGHNA and CDR2 YNFKEQ come from the germline V gene. The CDR3 spans 14 residues. Trimming took off 0 bases at V and 8 bases at J, with 11 bases between the two ends. The CDR3 reads CASSQDTRGDEQFF. The CDR3 nucleotides are TGTGCCAGCAGCCAAGATACGCGGGGCGATGAGCAGTTCTTC.

This clone is a singleton in its sample. The chain uses TRBV20-1 and TRBJ2-5; D is undetermined. Trimming pared 3 bases from V and 5 bases from J, leaving 10 bases between. The germline V gene has CDR1 DFQATT and CDR2 SNEGSKA (reference sequence). The CDR3 sequence is 12 residues long. CDR3 loop: CSASSSLETQYF. CDR3 nucleotides: TGCAGTGCTAGTTCGTCCTTGGAGACCCAGTACTTC.

The chain joins TRBV9 to TRBJ2-1, with D perhaps TRBD2 (6 bases). The CDR3 spans 15 residues. Germline assignment: CDR1 SGDLS and CDR2 YYNGEE. Trimming took off 1 base at V and 8 bases at J, with 16 bases between the two ends. As DNA, the CDR3 is TGTGCCAGCAGCGTACGGGTCGGGACTCGGGATGAGCAGTTCTTC. As protein: CASSVRVGTRDEQFF.

V and J are TRBV9 and TRBJ1-2; D might be TRBD1 (6 bases). This CDR3 region has 14 residues. Trimming took 1 base from V and 8 from J, leaving 15 bases between them. Germline V CDR1 and CDR2: SGDLS, YYNGEE. In nucleotides, the CDR3 is TGTGCCAGCAGCGTACCACAGGGAATGGGCGGCTACACCTTC. Its protein is CASSVPQGMGGYTF.

The chain recombines TRBV30 with TRBJ1-1; D is unclear. The CDR3 totals 12 residues. Germline-derived CDR1 and CDR2 are GTSNPN and SVGIG (reference sequence). Trimming cost V 5 bases and J 0 bases, with 7 bases left between them. The CDR3 loop reads CAWDKVNTEAFF. The CDR3 DNA reads TGTGCCTGGGACAAGGTGAACACTGAAGCTTTCTTT.

The chain recombines TRBV19 with TRBJ1-1, with D possibly TRBD1 on 6 matching bases. The CDR3 length is 14 residues. Germline CDR1 LNHDA, CDR2 SQIVND (reference sequence). V lost 6 bases and J 3 bases, leaving 14 bases between the germline ends. CDR3 sequence: CASSRGPTDTEAFF. DNA of the CDR3: TGTGCCAGTAGCAGGGGTCCGACGGACACTGAAGCTTTCTTT.

V and J are TRBV28 and TRBJ2-7, with D possibly matching TRBD1 (8 bases). The CDR3 contains 18 residues. The V gene lost 6 bases and the J gene lost 4 bases, with 28 bases spanning the gap. From germline, CDR1 is MDHEN and CDR2 SYDVKM. In DNA form, the CDR3 reads TGTGCCAGCAGCACCATGTCCAGTCCTGACAGGGGACTATACGAGCAGTACTTC. Translated, it gives CASSTMSSPDRGLYEQYF.

The gene calls are TRBV5-1 and TRBJ2-1, with TRBD2 matching over 11 bases. The CDR3 sequence is 16 residues long. Germline V gene lookup returns CDR1 SGHRS and CDR2 YFSETQ. The ends lost 5 bases at V and 3 bases at J; junction bases unmatched: 7. The CDR3 DNA sequence: TGCGCCAGCAGGGCCGCCGGGACTAGCGGCTACAATGAGCAGTTCTTC. Protein sequence: CASRAAGTSGYNEQFF. Looking up the rest from reference TRBV5-1 and TRBJ2-1 gives the full variable domain: KAGVTQTPRYLIKTRGQQVTLSCSPISGHRSVSWYQQTPGQGLQFLFEYFSETQRNKGNFPGRFSGRQFSNSRSEMNVSTLELGDSALYLCASRAAGTSGYNEQFFGPGTRLTVL.

As DNA, the CDR3 is TGTGCCAGCAGCTTATTGACGGGACTAGCGGAGACCCAGTACTTC. It specifies CASSLLTGLAETQYF. This chain uses TRBV11-2 with TRBJ2-5; TRBD2 aligns across 10 bases. The trim removed 2 bases at V and 5 bases at J, leaving 5 bases unmatched. The CDR3 contains 15 residues. Germline V gene data show CDR1 as SGHAT and CDR2 as FQNNGV.

The chain joins TRBV5-1 to TRBJ2-5; 10 nucleotides match TRBD2. Per germline, CDR1 SGHRS and CDR2 YFSETQ. V lost 4 bases and J lost 5; bases outside the gene matches: 11. CDR3 length: 16 amino acids. CDR3 loop: CASSREAGGPGETQYF. The DNA of the CDR3 is TGCGCCAGCAGCCGGGAAGCGGGAGGGCCAGGGGAGACCCAGTACTTC.

The chain uses TRBV7-9 and TRBJ1-1, with 7 nucleotides matching TRBD1. V lost 5 bases, J lost 6 bases, and 9 bases stayed unmatched. Germline V gene lookup returns CDR1 SEHNR and CDR2 FQNEAQ (reference sequence). The CDR3 contains 14 residues. The CDR3 spells CASSPMGRGAEAFF. CDR3 DNA sequence: TGTGCCAGCAGCCCGATGGGCAGGGGGGCTGAAGCTTTCTTT.

V gene TRBV14 combines with J gene TRBJ1-1; tentative D call: TRBD1 (5 bases). Germline-derived CDR1 and CDR2 are SGHDN and FVKESK. V gave up 8 bases and J gave up 11 bases, with 21 bases separating them. The CDR3 length is 13 residues. The CDR3 is CASAGSGWEVAFF. CDR3 nucleotide sequence: TGTGCCAGCGCCGGTTCAGGGTGGGAGGTTGCTTTCTTT. Full variable domain (missing parts from reference TRBV14 and TRBJ1-1): EAGVTQFPSHSVIEKGQTVTLRCDPISGHDNLYWYRRVMGKEIKFLLHFVKESKQDESGMPNNRFLAERTGGTYSTLKVQPAELEDSGVYFCASAGSGWEVAFFGQGTRLTVV.

The J gene is TRBJ2-7, the V gene TRBV6-1; D remains ambiguous. The CDR3 runs 15 residues. The germline V and J ends were trimmed by 1 base and 0 bases, with 10 bases remaining between them. Germline V CDR1 and CDR2: MNHNS, SASEGT. The CDR3 region has the DNA TGTGCCAGCAGTGAAGTGCAGGTGGACTCCTACGAGCAGTACTTC. Protein: CASSEVQVDSYEQYF.

V gene TRBV7-9 combines with J gene TRBJ2-5; a weak D match, TRBD1 (6 bases). The germline V and J ends were trimmed by 5 bases and 5 bases, with 18 bases remaining between them. Germline CDR1 SEHNR, CDR2 FQNEAQ (reference sequence). The CDR3 covers 15 residues. For the CDR3, the DNA is TGTGCCAGCAGCATCCGACAGGCGACGAAGGAGACCCAGTACTTC. Translated: CASSIRQATKETQYF.

The table lists this clone with a few counts. The gene calls are TRBV27 and TRBJ2-6, with no clear D. The V end lost 5 bases, the J end lost 0 bases, and 8 bases lay between the germline ends. This CDR3 is built from 15 residues. Germline V CDR1 and CDR2: MNHEY, SMNVEV (reference sequence). The CDR3 loop reads CASSGGPSGANVLTF. In nucleotides, the CDR3 is TGTGCCAGCAGTGGTGGGCCCTCTGGGGCCAACGTCCTGACTTTC.

This sequence joins TRBV6-2 or TRBV6-3 and TRBJ1-5, with D possibly TRBD1 on 6 matching bases. Trimming cost V 6 bases and J 5 bases, with 17 bases left between them. CDR1 is MNHEY and CDR2 is SVGEGT in the germline V gene. This CDR3 is built from 15 residues. CDR3 residues: CASSYTGSRDQPQHF. Written as DNA, the CDR3 is TGTGCCAGCAGCTATACAGGGAGTCGGGATCAGCCCCAGCATTTT.

The V and J genes are TRBV5-4 and TRBJ2-3, with 10 nucleotides matching TRBD2. Germline V CDR1 and CDR2: SGHNT, YYREEE (reference sequence). The CDR3 extends over 17 amino acids. Germline trimming cut 4 bases from V and 0 bases from J; bases unmatched to any gene: 8. The CDR3 loop reads CASSRRVAGGSTDTQYF. The CDR3, as DNA: TGTGCCAGCAGCCGCCGGGTAGCGGGGGGAAGCACAGATACGCAGTATTTT.

The rearrangement uses TRBV7-2 and TRBJ2-5, with D unclear. Trimming took off 5 bases at V and 3 bases at J, with 4 bases between the two ends. The CDR3 runs 11 residues. Germline lookup yields CDR1 SGHTA and CDR2 FQGNSA. CDR3 in amino acids: CASSGKETQYF. CDR3 in DNA: TGTGCCAGCAGCGGCAAAGAGACCCAGTACTTC.

The rearrangement links TRBV5-6 to TRBJ2-2; D unclear. There are 17 residues in the CDR3. V was cut by 0 bases and J by 3 bases, with 15 bases left in between. Germline V gene lookup returns CDR1 SGHDT and CDR2 YYEEEE. CDR3 region: CASSLAMSSQDTGELFF. Written as DNA, the CDR3 is TGTGCCAGCAGCTTGGCCATGTCCAGTCAGGACACCGGGGAGCTGTTTTTT. The full variable domain, completed using reference TRBV5-6 and TRBJ2-2, is DAGVTQSPTHLIKTRGQQVTLRCSPKSGHDTVSWYQQALGQGPQFIFQYYEEEERQRGNFPDRFSGHQFPNYSSELNVNALLLGDSALYLCASSLAMSSQDTGELFFGEGSRLTVL.

The V call is TRBV7-8, the J call TRBJ2-7, with 8 bases fitting TRBD1. The J segment lost 6 bases and the V segment lost 3 bases, leaving 4 bases of the junction unmatched. The V gene's germline CDR1 is SGHVS and CDR2 FQNEAQ. The CDR3 is 13 amino acids. The CDR3 sequence: CASSFDQGAEQYF. The CDR3 DNA is TGTGCCAGCAGCTTCGATCAGGGGGCCGAGCAGTACTTC.